This paragraph covers one T cell receptor (beta chain) sequence. These data are taken from a study of T cell responses to AZD1222 COVID-19 vaccine. Sequenced by immunoSEQ multiplex PCR; TCRdb stores in-frame clones only, minus some. The sample includes 130,000 or so clones, 80% to 95% of them seen just once. The CDR3 extends over 14 amino acids. V lost 9 bases and J 7 bases, leaving 19 bases between the germline ends. Germline V gives CDR1 LNHDA, CDR2 SQIVND (reference sequence). The source was peripheral blood, collected 28 days after the second AZD1222 dose. The receptor was derived from an adult who received the AZD1222 COVID-19 vaccine. This rearrangement joins TRBV19 to TRBJ1-5, with D unclear. CDR3 nucleotides: TGTGCCAGCCGTTCCGGGCTCCCTCGACAGCCCCAGCATTTT. Protein sequence: CASRSGLPRQPQHF.